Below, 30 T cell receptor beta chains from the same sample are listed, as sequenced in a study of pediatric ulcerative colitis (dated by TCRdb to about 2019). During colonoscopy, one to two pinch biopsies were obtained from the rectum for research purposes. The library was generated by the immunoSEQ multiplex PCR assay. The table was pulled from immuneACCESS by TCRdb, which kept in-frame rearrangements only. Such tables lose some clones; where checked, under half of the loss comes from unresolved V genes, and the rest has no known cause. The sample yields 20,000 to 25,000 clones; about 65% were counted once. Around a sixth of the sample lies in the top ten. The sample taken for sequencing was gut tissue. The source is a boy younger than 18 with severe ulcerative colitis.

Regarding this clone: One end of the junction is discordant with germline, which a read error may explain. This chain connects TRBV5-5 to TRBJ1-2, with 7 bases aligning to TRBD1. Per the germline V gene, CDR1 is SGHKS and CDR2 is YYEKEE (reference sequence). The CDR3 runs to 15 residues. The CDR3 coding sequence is TGCGCCAGCAGCCAAGAACTACAGGGGAACTATGGCTACACCTTC. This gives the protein CASSQELQGNYGYTF.

The CDR3 here is CASSLTSRSDTQYF. In nucleotides, the CDR3 is TGTGCCAGCAGCTTGACTAGCCGGTCAGATACGCAGTATTTT. The gene calls are TRBV7-2 and TRBJ2-3; TRBD2 aligns across 7 bases. J was trimmed by 4 bases and V by 3 bases; bases with no gene match: 4. The CDR3 has 14 residues. CDR1 SGHTA and CDR2 FQGNSA come from the germline V gene.

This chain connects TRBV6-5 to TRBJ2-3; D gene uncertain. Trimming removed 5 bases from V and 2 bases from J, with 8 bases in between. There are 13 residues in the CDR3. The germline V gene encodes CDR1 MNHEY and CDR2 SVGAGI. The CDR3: CASSRPPTDTQYF. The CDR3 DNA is TGTGCCAGCAGTAGGCCCCCCACAGATACGCAGTATTTT.

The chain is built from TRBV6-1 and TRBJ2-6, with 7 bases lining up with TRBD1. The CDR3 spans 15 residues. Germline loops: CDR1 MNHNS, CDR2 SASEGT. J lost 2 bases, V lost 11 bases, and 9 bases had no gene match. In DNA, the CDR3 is TGTGCCGGCTCCTTTACAGGGGCTGGGGCCAACGTCCTGACTTTC. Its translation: CAGSFTGAGANVLTF.

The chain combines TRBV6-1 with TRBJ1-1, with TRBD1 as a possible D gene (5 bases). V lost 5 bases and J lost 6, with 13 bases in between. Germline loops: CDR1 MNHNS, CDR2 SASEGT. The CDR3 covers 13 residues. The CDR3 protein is CASSPSFRAEAFF. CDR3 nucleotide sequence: TGTGCCAGCAGTCCCTCATTCAGGGCTGAAGCTTTCTTT.

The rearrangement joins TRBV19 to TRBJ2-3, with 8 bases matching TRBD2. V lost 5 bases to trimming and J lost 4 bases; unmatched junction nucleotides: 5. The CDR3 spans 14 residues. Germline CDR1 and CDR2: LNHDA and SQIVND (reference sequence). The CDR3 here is CASSRVAGSDTQYF. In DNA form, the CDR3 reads TGTGCCAGTAGTCGGGTAGCGGGGTCAGATACGCAGTATTTT. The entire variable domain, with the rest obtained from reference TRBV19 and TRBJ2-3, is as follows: DGGITQSPKYLFRKEGQNVTLSCEQNLNHDAMYWYRQDPGQGLRLIYYSQIVNDFQKGDIAEGYSVSREKKESFPLTVTSAQKNPTAFYLCASSRVAGSDTQYFGPGTRLTVL.

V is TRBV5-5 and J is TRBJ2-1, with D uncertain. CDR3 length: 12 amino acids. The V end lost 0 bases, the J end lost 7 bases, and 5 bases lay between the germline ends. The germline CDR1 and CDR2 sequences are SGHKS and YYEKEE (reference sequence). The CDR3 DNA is TGTGCCAGCAGCTTGGGGGGTAATGAGCAGTTCTTC. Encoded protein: CASSLGGNEQFF.

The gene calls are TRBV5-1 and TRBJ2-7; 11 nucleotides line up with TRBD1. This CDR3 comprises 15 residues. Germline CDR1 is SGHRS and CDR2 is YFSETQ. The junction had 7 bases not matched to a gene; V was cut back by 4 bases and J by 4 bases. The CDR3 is CASSPPGTGGYEQYF. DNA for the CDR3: TGCGCCAGCAGCCCGCCGGGGACAGGGGGGTACGAGCAGTACTTC.

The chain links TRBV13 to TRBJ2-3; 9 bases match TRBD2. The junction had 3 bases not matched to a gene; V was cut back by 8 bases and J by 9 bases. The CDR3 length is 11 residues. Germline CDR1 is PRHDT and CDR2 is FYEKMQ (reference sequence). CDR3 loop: CASVGTSTQYF. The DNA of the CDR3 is TGTGCCAGCGTCGGGACTAGCACGCAGTATTTT.

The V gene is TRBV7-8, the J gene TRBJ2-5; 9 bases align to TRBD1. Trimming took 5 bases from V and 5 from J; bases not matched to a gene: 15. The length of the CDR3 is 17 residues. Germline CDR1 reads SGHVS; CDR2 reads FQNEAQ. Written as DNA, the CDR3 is TGTGCCAGCAGCCATCCCCTCAGACAGGGGGGTTGGGAGACCCAGTACTTC. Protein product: CASSHPLRQGGWETQYF.

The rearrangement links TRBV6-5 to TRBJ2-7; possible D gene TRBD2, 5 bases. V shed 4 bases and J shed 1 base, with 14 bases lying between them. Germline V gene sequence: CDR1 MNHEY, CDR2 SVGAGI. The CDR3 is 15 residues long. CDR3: CASSWGDDLSYEQYF. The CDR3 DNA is TGTGCCAGCAGTTGGGGAGATGATCTTTCCTACGAGCAGTACTTC.

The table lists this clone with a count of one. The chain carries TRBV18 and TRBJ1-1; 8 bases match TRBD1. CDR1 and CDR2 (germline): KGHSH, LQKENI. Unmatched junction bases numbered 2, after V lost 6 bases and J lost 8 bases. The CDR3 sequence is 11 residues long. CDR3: CASSTGGEAFF. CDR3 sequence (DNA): TGTGCCAGCTCCACAGGGGGGGAAGCTTTCTTT.

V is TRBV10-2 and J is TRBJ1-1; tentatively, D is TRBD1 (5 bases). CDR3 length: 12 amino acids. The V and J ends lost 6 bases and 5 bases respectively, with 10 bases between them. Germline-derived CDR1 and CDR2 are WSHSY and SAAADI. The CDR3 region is CASRGGGTEAFF. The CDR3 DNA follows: TGCGCCAGCAGGGGGGGTGGTACTGAAGCTTTCTTT.

CDR3 sequence reads: CAWSDPRSRSTF. As DNA, the CDR3 is TGTGCCTGGAGCGATCCCCGGAGTAGGTCCACCTTC. The gene calls are TRBV30 and TRBJ1-2; unclear D gene. Germline values: CDR1 GTSNPN, CDR2 SVGIG (reference sequence). V dropped 3 bases and J dropped 13 bases, with 18 bases sitting between them. This CDR3 has 12 residues.

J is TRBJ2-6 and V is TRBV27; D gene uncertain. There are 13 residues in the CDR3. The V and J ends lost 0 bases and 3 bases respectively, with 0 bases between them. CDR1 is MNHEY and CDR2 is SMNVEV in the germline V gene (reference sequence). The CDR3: CASSLSGANVLTF. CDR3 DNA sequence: TGTGCCAGCAGTTTATCTGGGGCCAACGTCCTGACTTTC. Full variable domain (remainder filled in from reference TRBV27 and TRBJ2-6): EAQVTQNPRYLITVTGKKLTVTCSQNMNHEYMSWYRQDPGLGLRQIYYSMNVEVTDKGDVPEGYKVSRKEKRNFPLILESPSPNQTSLYFCASSLSGANVLTFGAGSRLTVL.

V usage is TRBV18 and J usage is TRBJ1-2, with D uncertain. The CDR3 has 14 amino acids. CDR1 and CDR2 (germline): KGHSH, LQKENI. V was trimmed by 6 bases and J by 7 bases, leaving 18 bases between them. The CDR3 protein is CASSSTGSGGGYTF. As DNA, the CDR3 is TGTGCCAGCTCCTCGACGGGAAGCGGTGGTGGCTACACCTTC.

This CDR3 is CASSKGNTGELFF. The CDR3, as DNA: TGTGCCAGCAGCAAGGGGAACACCGGGGAGCTGTTTTTT. J is TRBJ2-2 and V is TRBV2; D uncertain. This CDR3 comprises 13 residues. The germline V gene has CDR1 SNHLY and CDR2 FYNNEI. Trimming cost V 6 bases and J 1 base, with 6 bases left between them.

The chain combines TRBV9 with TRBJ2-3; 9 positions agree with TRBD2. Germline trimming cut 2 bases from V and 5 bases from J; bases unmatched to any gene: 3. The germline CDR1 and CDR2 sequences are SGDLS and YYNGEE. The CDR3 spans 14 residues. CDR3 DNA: TGTGCCAGCAGCGTTGGCGGGGGGGGAGATACGCAGTATTTT. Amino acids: CASSVGGGGDTQYF. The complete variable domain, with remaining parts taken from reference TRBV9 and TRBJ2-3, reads DSGVTQTPKHLITATGQRVTLRCSPRSGDLSVYWYQQSLDQGLQFLIQYYNGEERAKGNILERFSAQQFPDLHSELNLSSLELGDSALYFCASSVGGGGDTQYFGPGTRLTVL.

The CDR3 sequence: CASSQDLVGPGTDTQYF. As DNA, the CDR3 is TGTGCCAGCAGCCAAGATTTGGTGGGGCCGGGGACAGATACGCAGTATTTT. V usage is TRBV4-2 and J usage is TRBJ2-3, with D perhaps being TRBD1 or TRBD2 (5 bases each). The CDR3 loop spans 17 amino acids. V lost 0 bases to trimming and J lost 3 bases, with 16 bases between them. Germline loops: CDR1 LGHNA, CDR2 YNFKEQ.

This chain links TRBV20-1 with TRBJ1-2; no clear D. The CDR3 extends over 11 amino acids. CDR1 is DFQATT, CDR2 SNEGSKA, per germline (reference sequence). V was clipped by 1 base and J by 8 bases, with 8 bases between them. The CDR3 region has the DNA TGCAGTGCTAGAGGCGGGAACGGCTACACCTTC. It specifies CSARGGNGYTF.

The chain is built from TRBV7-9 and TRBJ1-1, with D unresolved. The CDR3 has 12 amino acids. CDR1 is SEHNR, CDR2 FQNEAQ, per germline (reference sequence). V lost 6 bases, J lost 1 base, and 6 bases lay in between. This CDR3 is CASRTGNTEAFF. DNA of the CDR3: TGTGCCAGCAGAACGGGGAACACTGAAGCTTTCTTT. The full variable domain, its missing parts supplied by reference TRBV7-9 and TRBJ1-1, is DTGVSQNPRHKITKRGQNVTFRCDPISEHNRLYWYRQTLGQGPEFLTYFQNEAQLEKSRLLSDRFSAERPKGSFSTLEIQRTEQGDSAMYLCASRTGNTEAFFGQGTRLTVV.

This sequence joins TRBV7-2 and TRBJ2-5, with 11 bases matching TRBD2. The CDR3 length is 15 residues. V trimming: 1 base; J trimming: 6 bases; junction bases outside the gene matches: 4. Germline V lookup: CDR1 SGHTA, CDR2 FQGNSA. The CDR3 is CASSLELAGGQTQYF. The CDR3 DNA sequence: TGTGCCAGCAGCTTAGAGCTAGCGGGGGGTCAGACCCAGTACTTC.

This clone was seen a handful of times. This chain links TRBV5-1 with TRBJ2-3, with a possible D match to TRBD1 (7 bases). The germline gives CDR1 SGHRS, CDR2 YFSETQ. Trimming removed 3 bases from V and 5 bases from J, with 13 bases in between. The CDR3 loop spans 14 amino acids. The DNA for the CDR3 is TGCGCCAGCAGCTCAGGAGGGGGCCTAGATACGCAGTATTTT. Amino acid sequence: CASSSGGGLDTQYF.

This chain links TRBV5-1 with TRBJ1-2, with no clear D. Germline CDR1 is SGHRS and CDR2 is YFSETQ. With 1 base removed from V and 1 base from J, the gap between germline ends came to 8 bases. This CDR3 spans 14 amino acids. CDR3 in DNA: TGCGCCAGCAGCTTGTACGGGGATAACTATGGCTACACCTTC. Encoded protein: CASSLYGDNYGYTF.

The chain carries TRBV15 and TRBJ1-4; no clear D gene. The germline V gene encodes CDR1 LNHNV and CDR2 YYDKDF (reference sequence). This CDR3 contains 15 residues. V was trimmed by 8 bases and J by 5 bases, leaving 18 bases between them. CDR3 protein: CATQTVRGQNEKLFF. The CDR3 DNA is TGTGCCACCCAGACCGTTCGTGGGCAGAATGAAAAACTGTTTTTT.

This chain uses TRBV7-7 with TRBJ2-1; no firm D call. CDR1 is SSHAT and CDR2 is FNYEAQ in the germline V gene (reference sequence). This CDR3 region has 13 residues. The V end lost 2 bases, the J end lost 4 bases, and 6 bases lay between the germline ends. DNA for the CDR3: TGTGCCAGCAGCTTATCGGAATACAATGAGCAGTTCTTC. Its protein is CASSLSEYNEQFF. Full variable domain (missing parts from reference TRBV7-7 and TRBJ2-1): GAGVSQSPRYKVTKRGQDVTLRCDPISSHATLYWYQQALGQGPEFLTYFNYEAQPDKSGLPSDRFSAERPEGSISTLTIQRTEQRDSAMYRCASSLSEYNEQFFGPGTRLTVL.

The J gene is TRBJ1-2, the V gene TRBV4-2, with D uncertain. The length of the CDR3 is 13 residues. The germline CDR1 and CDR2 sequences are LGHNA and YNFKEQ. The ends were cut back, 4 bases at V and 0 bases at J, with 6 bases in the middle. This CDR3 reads CASSRLANYGYTF. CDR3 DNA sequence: TGTGCCAGCAGCCGCCTAGCTAACTATGGCTACACCTTC.

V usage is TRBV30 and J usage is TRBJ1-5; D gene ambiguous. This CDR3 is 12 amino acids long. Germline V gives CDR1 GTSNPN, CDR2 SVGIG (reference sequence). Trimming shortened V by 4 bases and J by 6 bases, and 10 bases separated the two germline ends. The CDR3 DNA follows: TGTGCCTGGAAGACGACCGGTCAGCCCCAGCATTTT. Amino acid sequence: CAWKTTGQPQHF.

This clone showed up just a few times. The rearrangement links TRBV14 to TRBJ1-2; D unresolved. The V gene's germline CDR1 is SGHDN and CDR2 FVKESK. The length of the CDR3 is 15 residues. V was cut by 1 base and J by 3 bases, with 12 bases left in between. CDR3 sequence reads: CASSQVYPQDYGYTF. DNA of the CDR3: TGTGCCAGCAGCCAAGTATACCCGCAAGACTATGGCTACACCTTC.

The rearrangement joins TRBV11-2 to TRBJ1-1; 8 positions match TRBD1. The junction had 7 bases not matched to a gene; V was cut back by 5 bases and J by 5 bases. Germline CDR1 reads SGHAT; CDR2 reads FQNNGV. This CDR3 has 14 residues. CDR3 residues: CASSLGQGTTEAFF. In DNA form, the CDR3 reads TGTGCCAGCAGCCTCGGACAGGGTACGACTGAAGCTTTCTTT.